One sample yielded the 13 T cell receptor beta chains listed below, sequenced in a study of blood T cell repertoires in COVID-19. Data came from immunoSEQ multiplex PCR; TCRdb stores just in-frame clones and leaves some out. The sample contains over 200,000 clones, under 90% of which appear only once. Source material: peripheral blood. These TCRs come from a woman at least 80 years old with COVID-19, enrolled during active disease.

The chain joins TRBV5-6 to TRBJ2-3, with 7 bases matching TRBD2. This CDR3 contains 13 residues. The V gene's germline CDR1 is SGHDT and CDR2 YYEEEE. The V and J ends lost 1 base and 6 bases, in that order; junction bases with no gene match: 2. The CDR3 sequence: CASSLSGADTQYF. The CDR3 nucleotides are TGTGCCAGCAGCTTGAGCGGGGCGGATACGCAGTATTTT.

The chain employs TRBV5-6 and TRBJ2-2, with D possibly being TRBD2 (5 bases). There are 12 residues in the CDR3. V shed 4 bases and J shed 8 bases, with 9 bases lying between them. Germline V CDR1 and CDR2: SGHDT, YYEEEE. For the CDR3, the DNA is TGTGCCAGCAGCCCCGGGGTGGGGGAGCTGTTTTTT. Translating it yields CASSPGVGELFF.

The chain carries TRBV5-4 and TRBJ2-3, with 9 bases identical to TRBD2. The CDR3 has 15 residues. Per the germline V gene, CDR1 is SGHNT and CDR2 is YYREEE (reference sequence). V shed 0 bases and J 1 base; nucleotides not matched to a gene: 0. CDR3 nucleotide sequence: TGTGCCAGCAGCTTGGGACTAGCGGGCACAGATACGCAGTATTTT. Protein product: CASSLGLAGTDTQYF. The full variable domain, rest sourced from reference TRBV5-4 and TRBJ2-3, is ETGVTQSPTHLIKTRGQQVTLRCSSQSGHNTVSWYQQALGQGPQFIFQYYREEENGRGNFPPRFSGLQFPNYSSELNVNALELDDSALYLCASSLGLAGTDTQYFGPGTRLTVL.

This clone was detected once. This sequence joins TRBV3-1 (or the pseudogene TRBV3-2) and TRBJ1-1, with D perhaps matching TRBD1 (6 bases). CDR3 length: 16 residues. Per germline, CDR1 LGHDT and CDR2 YNNKEL (reference sequence). V shed 0 bases and J shed 5 bases, with 16 bases lying between them. CDR3 in amino acids: CASSQDGGGVGTEAFF. In DNA, the CDR3 is TGTGCCAGCAGCCAAGATGGGGGGGGCGTGGGTACTGAAGCTTTCTTT.

The chain carries TRBV6-2 or TRBV6-3 and TRBJ1-2; tentatively, D is TRBD1 (5 bases). The CDR3 covers 13 residues. V was clipped by 3 bases and J by 4 bases, with 9 bases between them. Per the germline V gene, CDR1 is MNHEY and CDR2 is SVGEGT. This CDR3 reads CASSYDRGYGYTF. For the CDR3, the DNA is TGTGCCAGCAGTTATGACAGAGGCTATGGCTACACCTTC.

The chain couples TRBV7-8 to TRBJ2-7; 7 bases fit TRBD1. Germline trimming cut 0 bases from V and 1 base from J; bases unmatched to any gene: 3. The CDR3 spans 15 residues. Germline CDR1 SGHVS, CDR2 FQNEAQ. CDR3: CASSLARRGSYEQYF. DNA for the CDR3: TGTGCCAGCAGCTTAGCCCGCAGGGGGTCCTACGAGCAGTACTTC.

The gene calls are TRBV27 and TRBJ1-6, with D perhaps matching TRBD1 (6 bases). Germline CDR1 and CDR2: MNHEY and SMNVEV (reference sequence). V lost 6 bases and J 10 bases, leaving 10 bases between the germline ends. The length of the CDR3 is 12 residues. CDR3 bases: TGTGCCAGCAGCCTCCAGGGGTCACCCCTCCACTTT. Protein sequence: CASSLQGSPLHF.

This chain uses TRBV2 with TRBJ1-2, with a possible D match to TRBD1 (6 bases). CDR3 length: 14 amino acids. Trimming removed 6 bases at V and 3 bases at J, with 14 bases between. Germline-derived CDR1 and CDR2 are SNHLY and FYNNEI. The CDR3 sequence is CASSKGGLDYGYTF. In DNA form, the CDR3 reads TGTGCCAGCAGCAAGGGGGGGCTGGACTATGGCTACACCTTC.

The V gene is TRBV12-3 or TRBV12-4, the J gene TRBJ1-2, with D tentatively TRBD1 (5 bases). V was cut by 6 bases and J by 7 bases, with 15 bases left in between. This CDR3 comprises 13 residues. CDR3 bases: TGTGCCAGCAGCCAGGGCCCCCTGGCTGGCTACACCTTC. Protein: CASSQGPLAGYTF.

This chain links TRBV5-1 with TRBJ2-1; D might be TRBD1 (6 bases). Trimming removed 4 bases from V and 5 bases from J, with 10 bases in between. This CDR3 spans 13 amino acids. The germline V gene encodes CDR1 SGHRS and CDR2 YFSETQ. The CDR3 nucleotides read TGCGCCAGCAGCATCGGACAGAACAATGAGCAGTTCTTC. This gives the protein CASSIGQNNEQFF. Full variable domain (rest looked up from reference TRBV5-1 and TRBJ2-1): KAGVTQTPRYLIKTRGQQVTLSCSPISGHRSVSWYQQTPGQGLQFLFEYFSETQRNKGNFPGRFSGRQFSNSRSEMNVSTLELGDSALYLCASSIGQNNEQFFGPGTRLTVL.

The chain combines TRBV7-8 with TRBJ2-5, with 7 positions matching TRBD2. Per the germline V gene, CDR1 is SGHVS and CDR2 is FQNEAQ. V shed 1 base, J shed 5 bases, and the junction held 10 bases outside the gene matches. This CDR3 is 16 amino acids long. The CDR3 region has the DNA TGTGCCAGCAGCTTAGGGAGCGGGGTCACGGGGGAGACCCAGTACTTC. Residues: CASSLGSGVTGETQYF.

This sequence joins TRBV15 and TRBJ2-7; D unclear. Germline V gene data show CDR1 as LNHNV and CDR2 as YYDKDF (reference sequence). The CDR3 spans 16 residues. Trimming removed 3 bases at V and 4 bases at J, with 19 bases between. CDR3 region: CATSSGEVVSGYEQYF. CDR3 DNA: TGTGCCACCAGCAGTGGCGAGGTGGTTTCGGGTTACGAGCAGTACTTC.

The genes are TRBV28 and TRBJ2-7; TRBD2 matches 7 bases. The germline CDR1 and CDR2 sequences are MDHEN and SYDVKM. There are 15 residues in the CDR3. With V trimmed by 5 bases and J by 0 bases, 7 bases remained unmatched. CDR3 nucleotide sequence: TGTGCCAGCAGTCCCGGGACTACTAGCTCCTACGAGCAGTACTTC. Translating it yields CASSPGTTSSYEQYF. Filled out from reference TRBV28 and TRBJ2-7, the complete variable domain reads DVKVTQSSRYLVKRTGEKVFLECVQDMDHENMFWYRQDPGLGLRLIYFSYDVKMKEKGDIPEGYSVSREKKERFSLILESASTNQTSMYLCASSPGTTSSYEQYFGPGTRLTVT.